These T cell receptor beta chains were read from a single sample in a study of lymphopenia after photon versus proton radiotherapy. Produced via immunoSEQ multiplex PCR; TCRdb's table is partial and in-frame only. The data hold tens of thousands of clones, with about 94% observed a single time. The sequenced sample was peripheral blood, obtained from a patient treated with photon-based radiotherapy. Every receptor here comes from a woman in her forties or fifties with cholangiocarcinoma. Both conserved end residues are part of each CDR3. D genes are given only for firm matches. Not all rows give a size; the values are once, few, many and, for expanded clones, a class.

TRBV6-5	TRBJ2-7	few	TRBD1	TGTGCCAGCAGTTTACAGGGGGTCGAGCAGTACTTC	CASSLQGVEQYF
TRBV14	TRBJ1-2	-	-	TGTGCCAGCAGCCAACGGACACACGGCGGCTACACCTTC	CASSQRTHGGYTF
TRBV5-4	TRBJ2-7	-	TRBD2	TGTGCCAGCAGCTCCATCTTAGCGGGAATCTCCTACGAGCAGTACTTC	CASSSILAGISYEQYF
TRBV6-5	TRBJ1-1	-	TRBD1	TGTGCCAGCAGTTTGGGACAGATTGTGAACACTGAAGCTTTCTTT	CASSLGQIVNTEAFF
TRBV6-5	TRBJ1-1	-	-	TGTGCCAGCAGTTCGCCCCGGTCGAACACTGAAGCTTTCTTT	CASSSPRSNTEAFF
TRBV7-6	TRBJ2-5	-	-	TGTGCCAGCAGTTCTACATGGGAGACCCAGTACTTC	CASSSTWETQYF
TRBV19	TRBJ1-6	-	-	TGTGCCAGTAGTATCGAGGGGGGTGGGCCCCTCCACTTT	CASSIEGGGPLHF
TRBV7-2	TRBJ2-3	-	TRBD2	TGTGCCAGCAGTTCTCCACTAGCGATCACAGATACGCAGTATTTT	CASSSPLAITDTQYF
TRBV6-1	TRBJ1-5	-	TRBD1	TGTGCCAGCAGTAGGACAGGGAATAGCAATCAGCCCCAGCATTTT	CASSRTGNSNQPQHF
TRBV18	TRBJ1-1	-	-	TGTGCCACCAGCCCGGGGAGAAACCTAGGGAACACTGAAGCTTCCTTT	CATSPGRNLGNTEASF
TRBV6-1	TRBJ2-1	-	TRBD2	TGTGCCAGCAGTGAATTAGCGGGGGGGCGAGATGAGCAGTTCTTC	CASSELAGGRDEQFF
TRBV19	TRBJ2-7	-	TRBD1	TGTGCCAGTAGTAACCGGGACAGGGGCTACGAGCAGTACTTC	CASSNRDRGYEQYF
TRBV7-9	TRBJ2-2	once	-	TGTGCCAGCAGCTTAGGTACCAGTTTAACCGGGGAGCTGTTTTTT	CASSLGTSLTGELFF